These 19 T cell receptor beta chains came from one sample sequenced in a study of T cell responses to AZD1222 COVID-19 vaccine. Clones were sequenced by immunoSEQ multiplex PCR, and TCRdb holds only the in-frame ones, with some missing. The repertoire holds 120,000 to 150,000 clones, with roughly 90% as singletons. This specimen consisted of peripheral blood, obtained 28 days after the second dose of the MenACWY control vaccine. The receptors here all came from an adult who received the MenACWY meningococcal vaccine as a control.

The chain is built from TRBV19 and TRBJ1-1, with 10 bases identical to TRBD1. Germline CDR1 and CDR2: LNHDA and SQIVND (reference sequence). Trimming cost V 5 bases and J 5 bases; bases outside gene matches: 2. There are 13 residues in the CDR3. CDR3 loop: CASSRDRGTEAFF. The CDR3 coding sequence is TGTGCCAGTAGTCGGGACAGGGGAACTGAAGCTTTCTTT.

V is TRBV5-6 and J is TRBJ2-7; D unresolved. Germline lookup yields CDR1 SGHDT and CDR2 YYEEEE. The CDR3 loop spans 15 amino acids. V lost 4 bases and J lost 2, with 16 bases in between. CDR3 DNA sequence: TGTGCCAGCAGCCCTCTAAGGCAAAGGACCTACGAGCAGTACTTC. Amino acids: CASSPLRQRTYEQYF.

The chain recombines TRBV24-1 with TRBJ1-4; maybe TRBD1 (6 bases). The CDR3 covers 17 residues. Germline CDR1 and CDR2: KGHDR and SFDVKD. V was clipped by 10 bases and J by 1 base, with 21 bases between them. The CDR3 DNA sequence: TGTGCCACGTCGGGGGAGGGGGGTAATCGAACTAATGAAAAACTGTTTTTT. This gives the protein CATSGEGGNRTNEKLFF.

The chain has TRBV5-6 and TRBJ1-5; 12 nucleotides match TRBD1. CDR3 length: 16 residues. Germline CDR1 and CDR2: SGHDT and YYEEEE. Unmatched junction bases numbered 8, after V lost 4 bases and J lost 6 bases. The CDR3 spells CASSDSGTGGVQPQHF. In DNA form, the CDR3 reads TGTGCCAGCAGCGATTCTGGGACAGGGGGCGTTCAGCCCCAGCATTTT.

The chain recombines TRBV6-2 or TRBV6-3 with TRBJ1-5, with D possibly matching TRBD1 (5 bases). Germline V gene lookup returns CDR1 MNHEY and CDR2 SVGEGT. The length of the CDR3 is 14 residues. V was trimmed by 3 bases and J by 5 bases, leaving 11 bases between them. This chain's CDR3 is CASSYQQGHQPQHF. As DNA, the CDR3 is TGTGCCAGCAGTTATCAGCAGGGACATCAGCCCCAGCATTTT.

CDR3 nucleotides: TGTGCCAGCAGCTTAATTGGGGATACGCAGTATTTT. The encoded protein is CASSLIGDTQYF. The V call is TRBV7-9, the J call TRBJ2-3; D gene ambiguous. This CDR3 comprises 12 residues. Trimming pared 2 bases from V and 6 bases from J, leaving 6 bases between. Germline loops: CDR1 SEHNR, CDR2 FQNEAQ (reference sequence).

V usage is TRBV25-1 and J usage is TRBJ1-2; maybe TRBD1 (5 bases). Germline V gene data show CDR1 as MGHDK and CDR2 as SYGVNS. CDR3 length: 15 residues. V lost 7 bases and J lost 3, with 18 bases in between. The CDR3 nucleotides are TGTGCCAGCACCTCTGGAACAGGCCTTCACTATGGCTACACCTTC. Protein: CASTSGTGLHYGYTF.

V and J are TRBV24-1 and TRBJ2-1; D uncertain. CDR3 length: 16 amino acids. Deletions cut 5 bases from V and 2 bases from J, with 15 bases between. The germline V gene encodes CDR1 KGHDR and CDR2 SFDVKD. The CDR3 coding sequence is TGTGCCACCAGTGGGGCCCAATCGACCACCTACAATGAGCAGTTCTTC. This encodes CATSGAQSTTYNEQFF.

CDR3 nucleotides: TGTGCCAGCAGCCCCCCCACAGATACGCAGTATTTT. Translation: CASSPPTDTQYF. V is TRBV9 and J is TRBJ2-3; D is uncertain. V was pared by 4 bases and J by 2 bases, with 5 bases between. The CDR3 extends over 12 amino acids. CDR1 is SGDLS and CDR2 is YYNGEE in the germline V gene. The full variable domain, its missing parts supplied by reference TRBV9 and TRBJ2-3, is DSGVTQTPKHLITATGQRVTLRCSPRSGDLSVYWYQQSLDQGLQFLIQYYNGEERAKGNILERFSAQQFPDLHSELNLSSLELGDSALYFCASSPPTDTQYFGPGTRLTVL.

This clone came up once. This chain uses TRBV9 with TRBJ1-1; perhaps TRBD1 as D (6 bases). Germline V lookup: CDR1 SGDLS, CDR2 YYNGEE. V lost 3 bases, J lost 5 bases, and 20 bases lay in between. CDR3 size: 16 residues. CDR3 coding DNA: TGTGCCAGCAGCGCCCAGGGTGGGGGGGCGCGAACTGAAGCTTTCTTT. It is translated as CASSAQGGGARTEAFF. The full variable domain, in which reference TRBV9 and TRBJ1-1 provide the parts outside the CDR3, is DSGVTQTPKHLITATGQRVTLRCSPRSGDLSVYWYQQSLDQGLQFLIQYYNGEERAKGNILERFSAQQFPDLHSELNLSSLELGDSALYFCASSAQGGGARTEAFFGQGTRLTVV.

This clone was picked up one time. V gene TRBV3-1 (or the pseudogene TRBV3-2) combines with J gene TRBJ1-1; D is unclear. The CDR3 contains 12 residues. V shed 0 bases and J shed 6 bases, with 5 bases lying between them. CDR1 LGHDT and CDR2 YNNKEL come from the germline V gene (reference sequence). CDR3 coding DNA: TGTGCCAGCAGCCAAGACAGATCTGAAGCTTTCTTT. Translating it yields CASSQDRSEAFF.

This clone has just a few counts. This rearrangement joins TRBV27 to TRBJ1-6; 8 bases align to TRBD1. CDR1 and CDR2 (germline): MNHEY, SMNVEV (reference sequence). V gave up 6 bases and J gave up 7 bases; unmatched junction bases: 2. This CDR3 has 13 residues. In nucleotides, the CDR3 is TGTGCCAGCAGGCAGGGGGCGAATTCACCCCTCCACTTT. Protein sequence: CASRQGANSPLHF.

This rearrangement joins TRBV5-1 to TRBJ2-3, with D tentatively TRBD2 (7 bases). The CDR3 sequence is 15 residues long. The germline V gene has CDR1 SGHRS and CDR2 YFSETQ. The V and J ends lost 3 bases and 2 bases respectively, with 13 bases between them. This CDR3 reads CASSSVGGATDTQYF. The CDR3 DNA reads TGCGCCAGCAGCTCCGTGGGGGGGGCCACAGATACGCAGTATTTT. Full variable domain (rest looked up from reference TRBV5-1 and TRBJ2-3): KAGVTQTPRYLIKTRGQQVTLSCSPISGHRSVSWYQQTPGQGLQFLFEYFSETQRNKGNFPGRFSGRQFSNSRSEMNVSTLELGDSALYLCASSSVGGATDTQYFGPGTRLTVL.

The chain is built from TRBV28 and TRBJ1-6; D gene ambiguous. V lost 6 bases and J lost 8, with 17 bases in between. The CDR3 is made up of 15 amino acids. From germline, CDR1 is MDHEN and CDR2 SYDVKM. Here the CDR3 DNA reads TGTGCCAGCAGGAGACTCCTCGAGAGGGATTCACCCCTCCACTTT. This encodes CASRRLLERDSPLHF.

The J gene is TRBJ1-2, the V gene TRBV7-9; D perhaps matches TRBD1 (5 bases). V lost 5 bases and J 4 bases, leaving 11 bases between the germline ends. CDR1 and CDR2 from the germline V gene are SEHNR and FQNEAQ (reference sequence). The CDR3 length is 13 residues. CDR3: CASSTGLFYGYTF. As DNA, the CDR3 is TGTGCCAGCAGCACAGGACTGTTCTATGGCTACACCTTC.

The J gene is TRBJ1-1, the V gene TRBV13; D gene ambiguous. Germline CDR1 reads PRHDT; CDR2 reads FYEKMQ (reference sequence). Trimming stripped 5 bases from V and 0 bases from J, with 7 bases between. This CDR3 is built from 13 residues. CDR3: CASSLEVNTEAFF. The CDR3 coding sequence is TGTGCCAGCAGCCTAGAAGTGAACACTGAAGCTTTCTTT.

The rearrangement uses TRBV18 and TRBJ2-2; the D is unclear. This CDR3 is built from 16 residues. CDR1 and CDR2 from the germline V gene are KGHSH and LQKENI. The V and J ends lost 4 bases and 5 bases respectively, with 17 bases between them. The CDR3 DNA sequence: TGTGCCAGCTCACTGAGCCCTCATAGCCTAACCGGGGAGCTGTTTTTT. The encoded protein is CASSLSPHSLTGELFF.

The chain is built from TRBV14 and TRBJ2-3; D is ambiguous. V was cut by 5 bases and J by 0 bases, with 12 bases left in between. The CDR3 sequence is 15 residues long. Germline values: CDR1 SGHDN, CDR2 FVKESK. Here the CDR3 reads CASSGARASTDTQYF. The CDR3 coding sequence is TGTGCCAGCAGCGGAGCACGGGCTAGCACAGATACGCAGTATTTT.

This chain connects TRBV10-3 to TRBJ2-1; TRBD2 aligns across 9 bases. Germline CDR1 and CDR2: ENHRY and SYGVKD. J was trimmed by 7 bases and V by 0 bases; bases with no gene match: 7. The CDR3 is 16 residues long. As DNA, the CDR3 is TGTGCCATCAGTGAGTCTGCGGGGGGGCCTTCGAATGAGCAGTTCTTC. Encoded protein: CAISESAGGPSNEQFF.